What follows is one T cell receptor beta chain and its context. Its antigen is undetermined. The TCR cDNA carried a universal primer site and UMIs from 5'RACE template switching. TCRdb ran MiXCR on the 5' RACE reads and lists one entry per CDR3 protein. The sample has under 600,000 distinct CDR3 sequences; less than 15% are singletons. This sample was included in a study of T cells after yellow fever vaccination. Overall study context: Preparation of fractions with low cell numbers was performed using SMART-Seq v4 Ultra Low Input. General study findings and limits: The secondary response peaked faster, at day 5 versus 15, but was weaker. A small share of clonotypes appeared in both CD4 and CD8 compartments.

Trimming took off 7 bases at V and 4 bases at J, with 13 bases between the two ends. The CDR3 covers 12 residues. Germline V gene lookup returns CDR1 DFQATT and CDR2 SNEGSKA (reference sequence). The sequence was collected from a man aged 25-45 years who received the YFV17D yellow fever vaccine. The V call is TRBV20-1, the J call TRBJ1-1, with D maybe TRBD1 (5 bases). This specimen consisted of PBMCs, obtained on the day of the yellow fever booster vaccination. The CDR3 loop reads CSGRAGPTEAFF. The CDR3 DNA reads TGCAGTGGCAGGGCAGGACCCACTGAAGCTTTCTTT.